The 25 T cell receptor beta chains in this list originate from one sample, sequenced in a study of T cells in Graves' hyperthyroidism and ophthalmopathy. It was RNA transcripts that yielded the amplified TCR beta CDR3 regions. Using the HTBI primer set, a first-round RT-PCR was run on the TCR CDR3. TCRdb processed the multiplex PCR reads anew with MiXCR; each CDR3 protein has one entry. The sample lists about 640,000 distinct CDR3 sequences; less than 25% were seen once. Material for sequencing was blood. These receptor sequences come from a man aged 25 to 40 with Graves' ophthalmopathy.

V usage is TRBV7-3 and J usage is TRBJ1-6; D call uncertain. The CDR3 is 13 residues long. Looked up from germline, CDR1 is SGHTA and CDR2 is FQGTGA. Trimming stripped 4 bases from V and 13 bases from J, with 14 bases between. The CDR3 nucleotides read TGTGCCAGCAGCTCCGCGGGCTTGCAGCCCCTCCACTTT. This codes for CASSSAGLQPLHF.

V is TRBV15 and J is TRBJ2-1, with 11 positions matching TRBD2. Germline V lookup: CDR1 LNHNV, CDR2 YYDKDF (reference sequence). CDR3 length: 14 residues. With 8 bases clipped from V and 5 bases from J, the junction kept 5 bases outside the gene matches. CDR3: CATGGTSGNNEQFF. CDR3 coding DNA: TGTGCCACCGGGGGGACTAGCGGAAACAATGAGCAGTTCTTC.

This clonotype was observed many times. The rearrangement uses TRBV4-1 and TRBJ1-2, with D possibly TRBD1 on 6 matching bases. Germline CDR1 MGHRA, CDR2 YSYEKL. V dropped 4 bases and J dropped 0 bases, with 12 bases sitting between them. CDR3 length equals 15 residues. The CDR3 region has the DNA TGCGCCAGCAGCCTTGGGGGGGCTACTAACTATGGCTACACCTTC. Its translation is CASSLGGATNYGYTF.

This clonotype was detected only a few times. The chain is built from TRBV5-1 and TRBJ2-3; TRBD1 might be the D (7 bases). Trimming pared 1 base from V and 6 bases from J, leaving 15 bases between. The germline CDR1 and CDR2 sequences are SGHRS and YFSETQ. The CDR3 runs to 15 residues. CDR3 in amino acids: CASSLQGGSGDTQYF. The CDR3 coding sequence is TGCGCCAGCAGCTTGCAGGGGGGCTCAGGGGATACGCAGTATTTT.

This rearrangement joins TRBV3-1 to TRBJ1-1; the D gene is possibly TRBD1 (5 bases). The CDR3 runs 15 residues. V shed 2 bases and J shed 1 base, with 11 bases lying between them. Germline values: CDR1 LGHDT, CDR2 YNNKEL (reference sequence). Here the CDR3 reads CASSQPGLWNTEAFF. The DNA for the CDR3 is TGTGCCAGCAGCCAACCGGGACTCTGGAACACTGAAGCTTTCTTT.

This clonotype came up a few times. The J gene is TRBJ2-2, the V gene TRBV4-1; 10 nucleotides agree with TRBD1. Trimming took 0 bases from V and 5 from J; bases not matched to a gene: 6. In germline, CDR1 is MGHRA, CDR2 YSYEKL. The CDR3 covers 17 residues. CDR3 sequence (DNA): TGCGCCAGCAGCCAAGATAAGGGGACAGGGGTAACCGGGGAGCTGTTTTTT. Protein sequence: CASSQDKGTGVTGELFF.

This clonotype was picked up a small number of times. The chain combines TRBV7-8 with TRBJ1-5; D uncertain. CDR1 SGHVS and CDR2 FQNEAQ come from the germline V gene. This CDR3 is 15 amino acids long. Trimming took 4 bases from V and 2 from J, leaving 12 bases between them. The chain's CDR3 is CASSYRTTGNQPQHF. The CDR3 coding sequence is TGTGCCAGCAGCTACAGAACAACTGGCAATCAGCCCCAGCATTTT.

In its sample, this clonotype was seen many times. This sequence joins TRBV19 and TRBJ2-1; TRBD2 matches at 8 bases. The CDR3 runs 15 residues. The germline gives CDR1 LNHDA, CDR2 SQIVND (reference sequence). V shed 3 bases, J shed 5 bases, and the junction held 6 bases outside the gene matches. The chain's CDR3 is CASSIIAGFNNEQFF. In DNA, the CDR3 is TGTGCCAGTAGTATTATAGCGGGATTTAACAATGAGCAGTTCTTC.

In its sample, this clonotype was seen many times. The rearrangement joins TRBV12-5 to TRBJ2-1, with D maybe TRBD2 (6 bases). CDR3 length: 21 amino acids. CDR1 and CDR2 (germline): LGHNT, FRNRAP. Trimming stripped 0 bases from V and 8 bases from J, with 32 bases between. CDR3: CASGLVPGPLVGSGSAYEQFF. The DNA of the CDR3 is TGTGCTAGTGGTTTGGTACCGGGACCGTTGGTCGGTAGCGGAAGTGCCTATGAGCAGTTCTTC.

This clonotype was recorded a few times. The chain has TRBV6-9 and TRBJ2-2, with TRBD2 matching 10 bases. Per the germline V gene, CDR1 is MNHGY and CDR2 is SVAAGI. The CDR3 extends over 17 amino acids. With 1 base clipped from V and 5 bases from J, the junction kept 7 bases outside the gene matches. CDR3 nucleotide sequence: TGTGCCAGCAGTTATTACCCAGCGGGAGGGCCGACCGGGGAGCTGTTTTTT. Its protein product is CASSYYPAGGPTGELFF.

The chain uses TRBV5-1 and TRBJ2-3; possibly TRBD2 for D (6 bases). V was shortened by 5 bases and J by 3 bases, with 13 bases between the two germline ends. The CDR3 extends over 14 amino acids. The germline V gene has CDR1 SGHRS and CDR2 YFSETQ. The CDR3 is CASRREPTTDTQYF. CDR3 in DNA: TGCGCCAGCAGACGGGAGCCTACAACAGATACGCAGTATTTT.

This clonotype occurred many times. The CDR3 protein is CSATETSGSSYEQYF. The CDR3 DNA reads as TGCAGTGCTACCGAGACTAGCGGGAGCTCCTACGAGCAGTACTTC. The chain couples TRBV20-1 to TRBJ2-7; 12 bases map to TRBD2. CDR3 length: 15 residues. Trimming took 4 bases from V and 0 from J; bases not matched to a gene: 4. Looked up from germline, CDR1 is DFQATT and CDR2 is SNEGSKA (reference sequence).

This clonotype was found many times. The V call is TRBV7-9, the J call TRBJ2-1, with TRBD2 matching 10 bases. J was trimmed by 8 bases and V by 3 bases; bases with no gene match: 7. CDR1 and CDR2 (germline): SEHNR, FQNEAQ (reference sequence). CDR3 size: 15 residues. CDR3 DNA sequence: TGTGCCAGCAGCTTTCTAGCGGGAGTTGTCGATGAGCAGTTCTTC. Translated: CASSFLAGVVDEQFF. The complete variable domain, with remaining parts taken from reference TRBV7-9 and TRBJ2-1, reads DTGVSQNPRHKITKRGQNVTFRCDPISEHNRLYWYRQTLGQGPEFLTYFQNEAQLEKSRLLSDRFSAERPKGSFSTLEIQRTEQGDSAMYLCASSFLAGVVDEQFFGPGTRLTVL.

This clonotype came up many times. CDR3 sequence: CASSSNRGNYEQYF. Written as DNA, the CDR3 is TGTGCCAGCAGCTCGAACAGGGGGAACTACGAGCAGTACTTC. This chain joins TRBV12-3 or TRBV12-4 and TRBJ2-7; 8 nucleotides match TRBD1. The ends lost 6 bases at V and 3 bases at J; junction bases unmatched: 7. The CDR3 has 14 residues.

Points on this clonotype: A read error may account for a junction end that differs from germline. V gene TRBV7-2 combines with J gene TRBJ2-2; TRBD2 agrees at 7 bases. There are 14 residues in the CDR3. The germline V gene has CDR1 SGHTA and CDR2 FQGNSA. DNA for the CDR3: TGTGCCAGCAGCTTAGGGCGGGAGACCGGGGGGCTGTTTTTT. This encodes CASSLGRETGGLFF.

The sample holds many counts of this clonotype. The V call is TRBV28, the J call TRBJ2-7; D unresolved. The ends were cut back, 2 bases at V and 5 bases at J, with 10 bases in the middle. The CDR3 is made up of 13 amino acids. Germline V lookup: CDR1 MDHEN, CDR2 SYDVKM. CDR3 coding DNA: TGTGCCAGCAGTTTAAGGGTCGCCGACGAGCAGTACTTC. It encodes CASSLRVADEQYF.

This clonotype was seen only a few times. The V and J genes are TRBV20-1 and TRBJ2-5, with D maybe TRBD2 (7 bases). CDR1 is DFQATT, CDR2 SNEGSKA, per germline (reference sequence). The V end was cut by 1 base, the J end by 5 bases, with 17 bases between. The CDR3 is 15 amino acids. The CDR3: CSARAADKGGETQYF. In nucleotides, the CDR3 is TGCAGTGCTAGAGCGGCAGACAAGGGGGGGGAGACCCAGTACTTC.

The V and J genes are TRBV5-1 and TRBJ2-5; perhaps D is TRBD1 or TRBD2 (5 bases each). The CDR3 consists of 16 residues. V dropped 1 base and J dropped 0 bases, with 13 bases sitting between them. In germline, CDR1 is SGHRS, CDR2 YFSETQ. Here the CDR3 DNA reads TGCGCCAGCAGCTTGCAAGGGTGGGGGAACCAAGAGACCCAGTACTTC. This translates into CASSLQGWGNQETQYF.

This clonotype came up a few times. The chain couples TRBV30 to TRBJ1-2, with unresolved D. CDR3 length equals 12 residues. Germline V gives CDR1 GTSNPN, CDR2 SVGIG (reference sequence). The V gene lost 2 bases and the J gene lost 8 bases, with 12 bases spanning the gap. The CDR3 sequence: CAWSSSTSGYTF. CDR3 coding DNA: TGTGCCTGGAGTTCCTCCACCTCGGGCTACACCTTC.

The genes are TRBV6-1 and TRBJ1-4; 7 bases match TRBD1. CDR3 length: 15 residues. Trimming removed 6 bases from V and 5 bases from J; junction bases left unmatched: 9. Germline V gives CDR1 MNHNS, CDR2 SASEGT. As DNA, the CDR3 is TGTGCCAGCAGCGTACCGGGACAGCGAAATGAAAAACTGTTTTTT. It encodes CASSVPGQRNEKLFF.

The chain combines TRBV6-1 with TRBJ2-3; D is uncertain. V was shortened by 1 base and J by 0 bases, with 11 bases between the two germline ends. The CDR3 runs to 16 residues. The germline CDR1 and CDR2 sequences are MNHNS and SASEGT. In nucleotides, the CDR3 is TGTGCCAGCAGTGAAGAAGTGGCAGTTAGCACAGATACGCAGTATTTT. Residues: CASSEEVAVSTDTQYF.

The CDR3 spells CASSHPFYGYTF. For the CDR3, the DNA is TGTGCCAGCAGCCACCCTTTCTATGGCTACACCTTC. This sequence joins TRBV6-2 or TRBV6-3 and TRBJ1-2, with no clear D. Germline V gene lookup returns CDR1 MNHEY and CDR2 SVGEGT. Trimming shortened V by 6 bases and J by 4 bases, and 9 bases separated the two germline ends. The CDR3 consists of 12 residues.

The chain joins TRBV4-1 to TRBJ2-7, with D possibly being TRBD1 (6 bases). V lost 0 bases, J lost 5 bases, and 17 bases lay in between. Germline assignment: CDR1 MGHRA and CDR2 YSYEKL. The CDR3 is 16 residues long. This chain's CDR3 is CASSQEPGDNTHEQYF. CDR3 DNA: TGCGCCAGCAGCCAAGAACCCGGGGACAACACCCACGAGCAGTACTTC.

Sample share makes this clonotype medium-sized (0.01 to 0.1%). The genes are TRBV28 and TRBJ1-6; no clear D. This CDR3 region has 14 residues. Looked up from germline, CDR1 is MDHEN and CDR2 is SYDVKM. With 2 bases removed from V and 10 bases from J, the gap between germline ends came to 12 bases. CDR3 sequence (DNA): TGTGCCAGCAGTTTAAGCAGGATCAGATCACCCCTCCACTTT. Its protein is CASSLSRIRSPLHF.

This clonotype was picked up many times. The chain recombines TRBV7-2 with TRBJ2-7, with D possibly matching TRBD1 (6 bases). V was pared by 1 base and J by 3 bases, with 10 bases between. CDR1 SGHTA and CDR2 FQGNSA come from the germline V gene. CDR3 size: 14 residues. The CDR3 DNA is TGTGCCAGCAGCTTAGAAGGGGGTCACTACGAGCAGTACTTC. This translates into CASSLEGGHYEQYF.